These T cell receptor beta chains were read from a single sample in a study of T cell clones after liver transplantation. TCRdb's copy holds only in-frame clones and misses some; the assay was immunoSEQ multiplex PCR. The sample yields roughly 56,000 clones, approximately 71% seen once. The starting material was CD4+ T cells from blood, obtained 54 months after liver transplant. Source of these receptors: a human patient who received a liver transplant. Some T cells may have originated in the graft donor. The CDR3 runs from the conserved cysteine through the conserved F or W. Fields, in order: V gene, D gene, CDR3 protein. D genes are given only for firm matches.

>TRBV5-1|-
CASSLGQPGDGYTF
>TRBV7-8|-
CASSLAVGGNTGELFF
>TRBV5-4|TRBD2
CASSLRGGQRETQYF
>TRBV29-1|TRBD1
CSVSAGGINEKLFF
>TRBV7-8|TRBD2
CASSPRSSGGASYEQYF
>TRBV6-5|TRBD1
CATGEGALKYGYTF
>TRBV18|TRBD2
CASSSPALANYNEQFF
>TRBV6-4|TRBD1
CASSVGTGANYGYTF
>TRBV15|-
CATSGGPSNGSYEQYF
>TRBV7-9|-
CASSPASYNEQFF
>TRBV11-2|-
CASSSDPYNEQFF
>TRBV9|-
CASSVAGINSPLHF
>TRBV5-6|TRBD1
CASSLGQAYYEQYF
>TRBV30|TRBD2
CAWSETFSGGSTDTQYF
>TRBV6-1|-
CASSEVWGKTEAFF
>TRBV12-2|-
CASRLWADSNQPQHF
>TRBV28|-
CASYAGDQPQHF
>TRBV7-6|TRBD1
CASSLIGSGQGNSPLHF
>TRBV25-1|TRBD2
CASSEFGGGNTGELFF
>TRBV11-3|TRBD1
CASSLGDSDLYNEQFF
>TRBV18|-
CASSGRPVEETQYF
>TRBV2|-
CASSEDRPNQPQHF
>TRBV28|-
CASSLSSGPDTEAFF
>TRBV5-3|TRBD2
CARRVAGGIDTQYF
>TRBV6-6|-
CATVDQGLTANEQFF
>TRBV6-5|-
CASSSVRSGNTIYF